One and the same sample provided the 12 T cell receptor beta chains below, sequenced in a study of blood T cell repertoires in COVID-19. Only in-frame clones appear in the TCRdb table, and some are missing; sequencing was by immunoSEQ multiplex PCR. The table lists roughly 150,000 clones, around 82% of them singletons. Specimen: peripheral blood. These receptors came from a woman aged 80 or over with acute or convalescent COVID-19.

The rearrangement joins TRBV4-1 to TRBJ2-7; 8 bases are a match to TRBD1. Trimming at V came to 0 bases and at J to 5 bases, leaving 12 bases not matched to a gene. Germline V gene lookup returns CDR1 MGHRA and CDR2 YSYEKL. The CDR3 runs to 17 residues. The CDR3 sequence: CASSQDVGQGAINEQYF. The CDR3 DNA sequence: TGCGCCAGCAGCCAAGATGTTGGCCAGGGGGCAATCAACGAGCAGTACTTC.

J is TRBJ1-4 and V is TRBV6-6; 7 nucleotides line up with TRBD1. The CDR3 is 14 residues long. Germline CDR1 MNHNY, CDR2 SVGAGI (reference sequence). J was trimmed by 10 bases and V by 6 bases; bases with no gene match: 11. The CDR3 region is CASSVGQDEGKLFF. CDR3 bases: TGTGCCAGCAGCGTAGGACAGGACGAGGGAAAACTGTTTTTT.

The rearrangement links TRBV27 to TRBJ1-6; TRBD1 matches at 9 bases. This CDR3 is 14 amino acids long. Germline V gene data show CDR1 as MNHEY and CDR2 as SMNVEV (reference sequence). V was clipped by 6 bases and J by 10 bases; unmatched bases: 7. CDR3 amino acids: CASRDGTGQSPLHF. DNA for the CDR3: TGTGCCAGCAGGGACGGGACAGGGCAGTCACCCCTCCACTTT.

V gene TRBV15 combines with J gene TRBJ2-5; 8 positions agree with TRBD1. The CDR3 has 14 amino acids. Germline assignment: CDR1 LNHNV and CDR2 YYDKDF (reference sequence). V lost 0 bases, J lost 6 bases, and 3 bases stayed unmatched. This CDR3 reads CATSRDDRGKTQYF. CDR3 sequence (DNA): TGTGCCACCAGCAGAGATGACAGGGGAAAGACCCAGTACTTC.

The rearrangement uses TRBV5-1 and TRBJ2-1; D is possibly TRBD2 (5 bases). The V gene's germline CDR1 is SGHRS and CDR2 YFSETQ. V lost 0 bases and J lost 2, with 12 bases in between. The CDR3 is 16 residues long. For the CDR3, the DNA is TGCGCCAGCAGCTTGGAGGCAGCGGAAACCTACAATGAGCAGTTCTTC. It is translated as CASSLEAAETYNEQFF.

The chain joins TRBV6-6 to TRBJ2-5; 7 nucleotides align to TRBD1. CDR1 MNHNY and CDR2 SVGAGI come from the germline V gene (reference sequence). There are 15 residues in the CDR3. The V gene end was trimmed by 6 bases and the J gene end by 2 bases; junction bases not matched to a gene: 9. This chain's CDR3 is CASSHKNRGQETQYF. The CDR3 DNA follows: TGTGCCAGCAGCCACAAAAACAGGGGTCAAGAGACCCAGTACTTC.

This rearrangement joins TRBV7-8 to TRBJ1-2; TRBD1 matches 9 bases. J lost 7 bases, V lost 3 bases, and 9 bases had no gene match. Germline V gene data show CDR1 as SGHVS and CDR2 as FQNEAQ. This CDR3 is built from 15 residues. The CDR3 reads CASSLYRGRGGGYTF. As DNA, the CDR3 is TGTGCCAGCAGCTTGTACAGGGGGCGAGGGGGTGGCTACACCTTC.

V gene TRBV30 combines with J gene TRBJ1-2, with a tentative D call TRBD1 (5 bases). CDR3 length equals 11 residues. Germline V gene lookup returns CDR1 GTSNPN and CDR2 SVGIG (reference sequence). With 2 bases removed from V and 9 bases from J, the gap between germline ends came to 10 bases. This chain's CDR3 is CAWSIRVRYTF. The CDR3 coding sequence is TGTGCCTGGAGTATCAGGGTCCGCTACACCTTC.

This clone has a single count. The CDR3 spells CASSIDTNTEAFF. CDR3 in DNA: TGTGCCAGTAGTATTGACACGAACACTGAAGCTTTCTTT. The chain recombines TRBV19 with TRBJ1-1; D is uncertain. Germline V gene sequence: CDR1 LNHDA, CDR2 SQIVND (reference sequence). The CDR3 is 13 residues long. Deletions cut 3 bases from V and 1 base from J, with 6 bases between.

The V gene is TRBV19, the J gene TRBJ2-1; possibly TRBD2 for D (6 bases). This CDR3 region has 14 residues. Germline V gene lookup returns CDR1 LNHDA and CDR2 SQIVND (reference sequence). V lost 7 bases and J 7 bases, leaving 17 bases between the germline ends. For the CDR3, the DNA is TGTGCCAGTACTCAGACGGGGGAGAGTAATGAGCAGTTCTTC. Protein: CASTQTGESNEQFF.

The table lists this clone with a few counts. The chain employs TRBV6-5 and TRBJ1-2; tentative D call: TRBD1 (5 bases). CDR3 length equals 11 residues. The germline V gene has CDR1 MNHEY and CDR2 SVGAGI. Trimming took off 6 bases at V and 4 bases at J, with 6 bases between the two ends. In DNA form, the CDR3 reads TGTGCCAGCAGCGACAGCTATGGCTACACCTTC. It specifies CASSDSYGYTF.

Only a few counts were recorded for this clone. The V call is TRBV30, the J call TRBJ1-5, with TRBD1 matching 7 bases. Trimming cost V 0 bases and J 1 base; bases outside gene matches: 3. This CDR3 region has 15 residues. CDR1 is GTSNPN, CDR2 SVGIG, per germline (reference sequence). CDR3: CAWSVPGGSNQPQHF. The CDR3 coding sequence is TGTGCCTGGAGTGTCCCAGGGGGGAGCAATCAGCCCCAGCATTTT.